This TCR beta chain came from a study of metastatic and nonmetastatic thyroid tumors. Study overall: For malignant and benign thyroid patients, tumor or nodule tissue and blood were the sources whose repertoires were compared.

Patients had received no treatment of any kind before thyroid surgery. This clone has more than one count but fewer than ten. Its cognate antigen is unknown. Study-level results: Benign nodules were reported to have significantly lower TCR beta diversity than malignant thyroid tumors, in blood and tumor.

Authors' data handling: Researchers built a distant-metastasis classifier for papillary thyroid cancer that drew on CDR3 differences across clinicopathological groups. TCRdb re-analyzed the PCR reads using MiXCR. The V and J calls, along with clone size, are taken from TCRdb and not from the paper's own processing. The data contain about 2,600 clones, roughly a quarter of them seen just once; the ten biggest clones take up 20% to 25%. Sample: tumor tissue. The sequence was collected from a female donor with papillary thyroid cancer or a benign thyroid nodule (not recorded which). Some clones in this sample may be carry-over from other donors' samples.

In DNA form, the CDR3 reads TGTGCCAGCAGTAGGGCCGGACAGTACAATGAGCAGTTCTTC. Amino acids: CASSRAGQYNEQFF. The gene calls are TRBV28 and TRBJ2-1; maybe TRBD1 (6 bases). Germline values: CDR1 MDHEN, CDR2 SYDVKM. Trimming took off 5 bases at V and 4 bases at J, with 12 bases between the two ends. The CDR3 runs 14 residues.